This TCR beta chain emerged from a study of human T cells and chemical hapten exposure (dated by TCRdb to 2020 to 2023). Notes on the research overall: For sensitization, 2% DPC in acetone was applied to a roughly 2 cm by roughly 2 cm area of upper inner arm skin. Peripheral blood TCR repertoire changes were tracked in vivo in alopecia patients during primary and secondary sensitization to the hapten diphenylcyclopropenone (DPC). Under 30 alopecia patients gave blood for TCR sequencing at one to four time points (pre-sensitization, 2, 6 and 24 weeks). The libraries were sequenced as a pool, and the TCR yield per sample differed mostly because of small variations in library volumes within the pool. The patient cohort, mostly female, included alopecia areata with under or over 50% scalp involvement, alopecia totalis and alopecia universalis. Blood was sampled from patients pre-sensitization (week 0) and at 2, 6 and about 24 weeks after DPC sensitization. Patch testing was done on the upper back using Finn chambers containing 0.01% DPC, and results were scored after 6 days according to International Contact Dermatitis Research Group standards. Weekly therapeutic DPC doses were additionally applied to the scalp of patients throughout the roughly 23-week study period. The study at large found these results: After repeated subsampling, the strength of the expansion versus patch-test correlation and the threshold at which it became significant changed. Patch test score correlated positively with the number of PT1 expanded TCRs, reaching significance at thresholds 8, 16 and 32 but not at 4. DPC sensitization did not change the number of TCRs with a frequency above 1 in 1000, and there was no evidence of changes in global repertoire structure. Alopecia, a presumed autoimmune disease, was present in all patients, so the immune response of the patients might differ from that of healthy individuals. Significantly more large CDR3 similarity clusters were formed by expanded TCRs than by pre-sensitization or healthy control sets, consistent with antigen-driven responses.

The junction shows trimming of 0 bases on V and 6 bases on J, plus 3 bases between the germline ends. From the germline V gene (reference sequence), CDR1 is MNHNY and CDR2 is SVGAGI. The CDR3 sequence holds 11 residues, the cysteine and phenylalanine included. The read is trimmed to its CDR3 DNA, 33 bases read in frame from base 1. This clonotype was counted between two and nine times. Its binding antigen is unknown. The record has no base qualities; no much larger clone is one base away. The library relied on RACE. TCRdb names NextSeq 500 as the instrument used. During library preparation, unique molecular identifiers were attached to individual cDNA molecules so that TCRs could be counted in a quantitative, reproducible way. Both TCR alpha and TCR beta chains were sequenced from each blood RNA sample. On the authors' methods: Samples had a median of 95,638 TCRs, with a range from about 23,224 to 690,600. The Decombinator software suite was used to annotate the V, J and CDR3 of the TCR reads. For PS versus PT1 abundance plots, all samples were subsampled to the same number of TCRs (28,000). TCRs were defined as expanded if absent before sensitization and observed at least eight times at the 2-week time point. TCRdb redid the processing of the public reads, applying fastp at Q25 and MiXCR, and retained in-frame beta chains. One record per CDR3 amino acid sequence lists the most common genes and DNA. These V and J calls originate from TCRdb's pipeline instead of the authors' own analysis. The table for this sample lists about 82,000 distinct CDR3 sequences; around a tenth of them were counted only once. About 4.2% of the sample rests with the top ten.

The time point label corresponds to: patch test 1, 2 weeks after DPC sensitization. What the treatment or condition label conveys for this sample: therapeutic diphenylcyclopropenone sensitization with weekly scalp DPC. Blood at each patch-test visit was drawn before the patch test was applied. Patients were considered eligible if aged 18 to 70, diagnosed with alopecia and deemed suitable for DPC therapy, and patients were excluded if pregnant. Unfractionated whole blood was collected in Tempus Blood RNA tubes, and total RNA was extracted from that blood. The sequences come from whole blood, collected in connection with sensitization to the hapten diphenylcyclopropenone (DPC). The rearranged segments are TRBV6-6 and TRBJ2-7, with the D gene not clear enough to name. This receptor was taken from a woman aged 45-65 years with alopecia areata. Some clones in this sample may be carry-over from other donors' samples. The CDR3 region has the sequence CASSYSAEQYF. The DNA sequence reads TGTGCCAGCAGTTACTCGGCCGAGCAGTACTTC.